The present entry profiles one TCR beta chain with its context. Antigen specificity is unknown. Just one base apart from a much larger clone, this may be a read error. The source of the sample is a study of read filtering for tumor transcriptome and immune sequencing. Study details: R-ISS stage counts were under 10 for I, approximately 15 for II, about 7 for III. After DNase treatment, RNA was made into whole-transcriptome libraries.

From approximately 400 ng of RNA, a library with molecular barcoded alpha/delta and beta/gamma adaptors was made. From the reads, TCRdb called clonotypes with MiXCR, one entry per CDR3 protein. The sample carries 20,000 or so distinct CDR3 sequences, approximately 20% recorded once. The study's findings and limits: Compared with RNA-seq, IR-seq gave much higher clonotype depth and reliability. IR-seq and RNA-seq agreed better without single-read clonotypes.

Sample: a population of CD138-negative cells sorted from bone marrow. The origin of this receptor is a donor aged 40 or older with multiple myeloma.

The CDR3 spells CSSSWLASEQFF. The CDR3 DNA reads TGTTCCAGCAGCTGGCTAGCCAGTGAGCAGTTCTTC. The rearrangement uses TRBV7-2 and TRBJ2-1, with D maybe TRBD2 (5 bases). The CDR3 has 12 amino acids. CDR1 and CDR2 (germline): SGHTA, FQGNSA.